This T cell receptor beta chain stems from a study of graft-versus-host responses after intestinal transplantation. At the level of the study: Every transplant recipient was induced with anti-thymocyte globulin, then maintained on tacrolimus and steroids for around 3 years.

Notes on this clone: Its target is not known.

Per germline, CDR1 SGHNT and CDR2 YENEEA. CDR3 length: 15 amino acids. The V and J ends lost 5 bases and 4 bases respectively, with 17 bases between them. Sequenced by immunoSEQ multiplex PCR; TCRdb stores in-frame clones only, minus some. Altogether over 90,000 clones are present, roughly 93% being singletons, with the ten largest covering 1% to 1.5%. The input for sequencing was unstimulated CD8+ T cells sorted from spleen or lymph node cells, taken before intestinal transplant. The chain has TRBV11-3 and TRBJ1-1; weak D call: TRBD1 (6 bases). The receptor was derived from a human donor who received an intestinal transplant. The CDR3 sequence is CASSHKQGWSTEAFF. CDR3 DNA: TGTGCCAGCAGCCACAAACAGGGATGGAGCACTGAAGCTTTCTTT.